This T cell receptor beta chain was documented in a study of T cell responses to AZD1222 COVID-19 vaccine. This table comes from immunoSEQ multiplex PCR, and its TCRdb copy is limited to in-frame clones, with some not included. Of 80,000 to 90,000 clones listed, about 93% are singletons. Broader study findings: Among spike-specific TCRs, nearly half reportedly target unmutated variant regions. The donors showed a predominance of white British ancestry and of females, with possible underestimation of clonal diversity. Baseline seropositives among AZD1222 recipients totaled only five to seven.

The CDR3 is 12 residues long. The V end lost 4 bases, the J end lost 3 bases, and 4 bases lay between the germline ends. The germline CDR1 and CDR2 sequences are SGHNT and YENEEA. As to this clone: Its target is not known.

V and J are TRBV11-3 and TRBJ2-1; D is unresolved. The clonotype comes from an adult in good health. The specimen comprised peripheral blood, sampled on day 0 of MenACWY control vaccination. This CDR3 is CASSSNYNEQFF. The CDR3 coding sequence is TGTGCCAGCAGCTCCAACTACAATGAGCAGTTCTTC.